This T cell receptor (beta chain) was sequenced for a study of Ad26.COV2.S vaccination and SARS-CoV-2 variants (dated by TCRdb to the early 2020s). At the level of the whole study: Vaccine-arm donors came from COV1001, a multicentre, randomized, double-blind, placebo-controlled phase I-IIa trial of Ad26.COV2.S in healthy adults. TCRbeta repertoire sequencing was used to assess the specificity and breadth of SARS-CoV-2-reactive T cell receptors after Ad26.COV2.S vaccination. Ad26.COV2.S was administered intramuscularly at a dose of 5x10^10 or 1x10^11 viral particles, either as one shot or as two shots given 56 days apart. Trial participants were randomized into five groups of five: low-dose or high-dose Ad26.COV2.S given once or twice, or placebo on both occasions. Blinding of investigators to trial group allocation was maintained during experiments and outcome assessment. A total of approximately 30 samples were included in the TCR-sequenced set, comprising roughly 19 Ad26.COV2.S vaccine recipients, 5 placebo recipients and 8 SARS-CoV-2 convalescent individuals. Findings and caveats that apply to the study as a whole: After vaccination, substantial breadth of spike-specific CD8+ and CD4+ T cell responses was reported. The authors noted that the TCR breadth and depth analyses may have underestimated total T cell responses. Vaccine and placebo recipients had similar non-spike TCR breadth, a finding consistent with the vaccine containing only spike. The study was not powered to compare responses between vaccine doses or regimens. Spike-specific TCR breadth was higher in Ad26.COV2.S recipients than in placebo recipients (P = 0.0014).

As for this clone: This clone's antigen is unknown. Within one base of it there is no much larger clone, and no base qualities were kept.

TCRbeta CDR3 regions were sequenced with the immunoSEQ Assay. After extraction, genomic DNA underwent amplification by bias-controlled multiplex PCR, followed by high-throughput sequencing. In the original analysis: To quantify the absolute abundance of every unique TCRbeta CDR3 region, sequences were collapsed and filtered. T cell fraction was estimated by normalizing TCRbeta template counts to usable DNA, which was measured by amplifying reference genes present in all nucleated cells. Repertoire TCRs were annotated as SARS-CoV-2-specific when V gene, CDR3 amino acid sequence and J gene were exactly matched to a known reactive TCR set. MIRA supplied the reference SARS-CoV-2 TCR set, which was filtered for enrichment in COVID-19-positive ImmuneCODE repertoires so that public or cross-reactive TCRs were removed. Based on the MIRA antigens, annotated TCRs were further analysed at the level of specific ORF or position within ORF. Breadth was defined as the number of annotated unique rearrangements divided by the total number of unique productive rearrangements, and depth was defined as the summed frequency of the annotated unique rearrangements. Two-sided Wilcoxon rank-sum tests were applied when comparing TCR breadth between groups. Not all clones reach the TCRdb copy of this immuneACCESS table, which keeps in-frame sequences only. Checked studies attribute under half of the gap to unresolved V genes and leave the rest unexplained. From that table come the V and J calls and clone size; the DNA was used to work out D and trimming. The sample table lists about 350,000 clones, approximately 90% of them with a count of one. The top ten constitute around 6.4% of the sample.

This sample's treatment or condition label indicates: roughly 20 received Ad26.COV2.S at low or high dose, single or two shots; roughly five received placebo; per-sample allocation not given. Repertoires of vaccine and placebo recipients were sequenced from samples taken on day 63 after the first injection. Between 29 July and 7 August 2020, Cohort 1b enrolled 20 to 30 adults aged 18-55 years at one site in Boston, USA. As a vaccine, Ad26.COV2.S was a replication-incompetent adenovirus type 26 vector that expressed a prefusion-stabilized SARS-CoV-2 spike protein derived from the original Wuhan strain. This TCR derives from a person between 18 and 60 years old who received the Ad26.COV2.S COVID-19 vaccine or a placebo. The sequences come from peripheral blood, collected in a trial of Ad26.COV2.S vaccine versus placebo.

In nucleotide form, the sequence is TGTGCCAGCAGCCCAGGGATCCAAGAGACCCAGTACTTC. Translated, this gives CASSPGIQETQYF. Recombination joined TRBV6-5 with TRBJ2-5; TRBD1 is a weak D gene call, 5 bases matching. Inclusive of the bounding cysteine and phenylalanine, the CDR3 is 13 residues long. Only the CDR3 portion is preserved as DNA: 39 bases, with reading frame beginning at the first base. Between the V and J ends, shortened by 6 bases and 1 base respectively, the junction contains 9 bases. CDR1 and CDR2 are drawn from the germline V gene: MNHEY, SVGAGI.